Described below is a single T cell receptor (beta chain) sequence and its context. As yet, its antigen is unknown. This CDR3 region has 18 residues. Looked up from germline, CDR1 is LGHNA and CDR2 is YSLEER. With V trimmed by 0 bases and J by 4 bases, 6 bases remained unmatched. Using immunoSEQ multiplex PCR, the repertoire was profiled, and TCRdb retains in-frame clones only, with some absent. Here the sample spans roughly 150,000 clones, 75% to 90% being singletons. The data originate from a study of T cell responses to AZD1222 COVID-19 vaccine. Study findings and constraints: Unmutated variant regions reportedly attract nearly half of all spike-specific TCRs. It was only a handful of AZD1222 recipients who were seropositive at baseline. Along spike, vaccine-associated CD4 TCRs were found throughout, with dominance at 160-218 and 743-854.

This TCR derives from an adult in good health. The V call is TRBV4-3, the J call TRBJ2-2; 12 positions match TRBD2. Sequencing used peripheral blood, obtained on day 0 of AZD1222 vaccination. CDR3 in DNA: TGCGCCAGCAGCCAAGAGGGGCCTAGCGGGGGGGTCACCGGGGAGCTGTTTTTT. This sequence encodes CASSQEGPSGGVTGELFF.